A selection of T cell receptor beta chains follows, all from one sample in a study of identifying expanded T cells in peripheral blood. This table comes from immunoSEQ multiplex PCR, and its TCRdb copy is limited to in-frame clones, with some not included. The sample holds about 97,000 clones, 70% to 90% seen once. Material: blood. All receptors come from a person aged 18-70 years in good health. Both conserved end residues are part of each CDR3. Fields, in order: J gene, clone size, V gene, D gene, CDR3 length, CDR3 DNA, CDR3 protein. D genes are given only for firm matches. Where a row states a size, it is once, few, many or the class of an expanded clone; other rows omit it.

j_call: TRBJ2-3
clone_size: .
v_call: TRBV30
d_call: TRBD2
cdr3_length: 14
cdr3_nt: TGTGCCTGGACCTGGGGGGGGGAAACAGATACGCAGTATTTT
cdr3_aa: CAWTWGGETDTQYF

j_call: TRBJ2-7
clone_size: .
v_call: TRBV6-1
d_call: TRBD2
cdr3_length: 15
cdr3_nt: TGTGCCAGCAGTGAAGCTAGCGGGGGACTCTACGAGCAGTACTTC
cdr3_aa: CASSEASGGLYEQYF

j_call: TRBJ1-2
clone_size: .
v_call: TRBV5-8
d_call: .
cdr3_length: 13
cdr3_nt: TGTGCCAGCAGCTTCAGGGAATTACGGGGCTACACCTTC
cdr3_aa: CASSFRELRGYTF

j_call: TRBJ2-5
clone_size: .
v_call: TRBV7-9
d_call: .
cdr3_length: 14
cdr3_nt: TGTGCCAGCATAAAACAGGTGGGGGAGGAGACCCAGTACTTC
cdr3_aa: CASIKQVGEETQYF

j_call: TRBJ1-1
clone_size: once
v_call: TRBV10-3
d_call: .
cdr3_length: 13
cdr3_nt: TGTGCCATCAGTGAGTCTGCTTGGGTCGAAGCTTTCTTT
cdr3_aa: CAISESAWVEAFF

j_call: TRBJ1-4
clone_size: once
v_call: TRBV18
d_call: .
cdr3_length: 13
cdr3_nt: TGTGCCAGCTTGCGGTCTGTAAATGAAAAACTGTTTTTT
cdr3_aa: CASLRSVNEKLFF

j_call: TRBJ1-4
clone_size: .
v_call: TRBV6-5
d_call: .
cdr3_length: 14
cdr3_nt: TGTGCCAGCAGTACGACGGCCGGCGGTGAAAAACTGTTTTTT
cdr3_aa: CASSTTAGGEKLFF

j_call: TRBJ2-1
clone_size: .
v_call: TRBV7-2
d_call: TRBD2
cdr3_length: 15
cdr3_nt: TGTGCCAGCAGCTTAGTTAGCGGGAGCCACAATGAGCAGTTCTTC
cdr3_aa: CASSLVSGSHNEQFF

j_call: TRBJ2-1
clone_size: .
v_call: TRBV20-1
d_call: .
cdr3_length: 11
cdr3_nt: TGCAGTGCTAGAGAGGTTAGTGAGCAGTTCTTC
cdr3_aa: CSAREVSEQFF

j_call: TRBJ2-1
clone_size: few
v_call: TRBV18
d_call: .
cdr3_length: 14
cdr3_nt: TGTGCCAGCTCACCCCAGGGTGGGGTCAATGAGCAGTTCTTC
cdr3_aa: CASSPQGGVNEQFF

j_call: TRBJ2-3
clone_size: .
v_call: TRBV28
d_call: .
cdr3_length: 13
cdr3_nt: TGTGCCAGCAGCCCCCCCCAAACAGATACGCAGTATTTT
cdr3_aa: CASSPPQTDTQYF

j_call: TRBJ1-1
clone_size: .
v_call: TRBV6-1
d_call: .
cdr3_length: 12
cdr3_nt: TGTGCCAGCAGTGTTCTCAACACTGAAGCTTTCTTT
cdr3_aa: CASSVLNTEAFF

j_call: TRBJ2-7
clone_size: .
v_call: TRBV6-6
d_call: .
cdr3_length: 14
cdr3_nt: TGTGCCAGCAGGGACCGGGACTGGGCCTACGAGCAGTACTTC
cdr3_aa: CASRDRDWAYEQYF